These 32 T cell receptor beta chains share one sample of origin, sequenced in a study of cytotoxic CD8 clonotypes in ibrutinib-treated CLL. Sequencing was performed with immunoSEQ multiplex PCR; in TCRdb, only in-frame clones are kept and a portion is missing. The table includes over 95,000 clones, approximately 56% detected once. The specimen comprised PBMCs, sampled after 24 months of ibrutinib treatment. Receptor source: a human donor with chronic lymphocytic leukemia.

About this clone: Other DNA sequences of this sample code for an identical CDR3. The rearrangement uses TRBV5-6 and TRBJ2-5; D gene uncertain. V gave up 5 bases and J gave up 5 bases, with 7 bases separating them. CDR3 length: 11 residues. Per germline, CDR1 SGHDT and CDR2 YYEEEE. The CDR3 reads CASSFGETQYF. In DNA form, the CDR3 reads TGTGCCAGCAGTTTTGGGGAGACCCAGTACTTC.

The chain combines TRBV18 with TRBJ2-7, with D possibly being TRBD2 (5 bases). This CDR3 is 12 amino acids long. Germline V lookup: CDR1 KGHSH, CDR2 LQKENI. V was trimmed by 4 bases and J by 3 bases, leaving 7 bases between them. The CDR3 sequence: CASSLGDYEQYF. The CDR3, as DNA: TGTGCCAGCTCACTGGGAGACTACGAGCAGTACTTC.

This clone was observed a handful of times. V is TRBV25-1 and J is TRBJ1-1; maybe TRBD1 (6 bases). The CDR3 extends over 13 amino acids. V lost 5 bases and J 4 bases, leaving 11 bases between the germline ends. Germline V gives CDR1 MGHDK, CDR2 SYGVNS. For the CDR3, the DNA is TGTGCCAGCAGTCAGGGGAGCATCACTGAAGCTTTCTTT. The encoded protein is CASSQGSITEAFF.

The CDR3 reads CAVSSGANVLTF. DNA for the CDR3: TGTGCCGTCAGCTCTGGGGCCAACGTCCTGACTTTC. The V and J genes are TRBV19 and TRBJ2-6; no clear D. The CDR3 consists of 12 residues. Germline V gives CDR1 LNHDA, CDR2 SQIVND (reference sequence). The V end was cut by 11 bases, the J end by 0 bases, with 5 bases between. The full variable domain, with the rest looked up from reference TRBV19 and TRBJ2-6, is DGGITQSPKYLFRKEGQNVTLSCEQNLNHDAMYWYRQDPGQGLRLIYYSQIVNDFQKGDIAEGYSVSREKKESFPLTVTSAQKNPTAFYLCAVSSGANVLTFGAGSRLTVL.

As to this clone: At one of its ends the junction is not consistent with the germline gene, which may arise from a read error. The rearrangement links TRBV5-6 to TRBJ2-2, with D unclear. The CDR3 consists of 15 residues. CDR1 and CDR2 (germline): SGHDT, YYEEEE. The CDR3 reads CANSSGALYGGELFF. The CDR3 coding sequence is TGTGCCAACAGCAGTGGAGCCCTATACGGCGGGGAGCTGTTTTTT.

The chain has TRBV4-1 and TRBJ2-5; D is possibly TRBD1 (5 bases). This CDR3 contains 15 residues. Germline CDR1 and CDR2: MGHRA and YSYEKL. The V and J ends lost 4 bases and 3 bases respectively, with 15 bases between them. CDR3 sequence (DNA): TGCGCCAGCAGCCCTAATGCCAGGGCGGAAGAGACCCAGTACTTC. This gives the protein CASSPNARAEETQYF.

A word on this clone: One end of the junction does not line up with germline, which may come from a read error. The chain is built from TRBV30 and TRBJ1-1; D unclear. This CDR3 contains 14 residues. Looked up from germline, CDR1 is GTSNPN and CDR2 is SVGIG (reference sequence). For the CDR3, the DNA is TGTGCCCGGAGCACCGAAATCATGAACACTGAAGCTTTCTTT. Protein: CARSTEIMNTEAFF.

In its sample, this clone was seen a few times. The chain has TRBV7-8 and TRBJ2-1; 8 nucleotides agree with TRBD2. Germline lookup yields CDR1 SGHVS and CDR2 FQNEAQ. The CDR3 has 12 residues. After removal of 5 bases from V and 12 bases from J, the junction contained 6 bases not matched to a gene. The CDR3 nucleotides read TGTGCCAGCAGCCAGCTCCGGGGGGGGCAGTTCTTC. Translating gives CASSQLRGGQFF.

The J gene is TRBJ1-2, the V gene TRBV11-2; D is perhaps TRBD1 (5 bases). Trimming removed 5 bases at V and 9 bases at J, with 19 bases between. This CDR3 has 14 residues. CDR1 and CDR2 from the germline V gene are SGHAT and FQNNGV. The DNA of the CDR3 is TGTGCCAGCAGCCCGTACACCGGGACCCTGAGCTACACCTTC. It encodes CASSPYTGTLSYTF. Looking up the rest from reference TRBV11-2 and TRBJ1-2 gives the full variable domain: EAGVAQSPRYKIIEKRQSVAFWCNPISGHATLYWYQQILGQGPKLLIQFQNNGVVDDSQLPKDRFSAERLKGVDSTLKIQPAKLEDSAVYLCASSPYTGTLSYTFGSGTRLTVV.

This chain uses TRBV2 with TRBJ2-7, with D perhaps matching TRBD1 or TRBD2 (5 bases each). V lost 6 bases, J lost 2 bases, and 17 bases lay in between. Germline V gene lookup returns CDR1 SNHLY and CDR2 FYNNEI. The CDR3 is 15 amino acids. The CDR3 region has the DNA TGTGCCAGCAGCCTCCCTGGAGGACAAACCTACGAGCAGTACTTC. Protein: CASSLPGGQTYEQYF.

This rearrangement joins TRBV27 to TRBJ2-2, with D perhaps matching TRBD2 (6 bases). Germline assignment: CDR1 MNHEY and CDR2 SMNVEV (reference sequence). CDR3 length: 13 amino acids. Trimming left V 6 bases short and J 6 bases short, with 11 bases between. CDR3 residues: CASRGTFSGELFF. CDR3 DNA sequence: TGTGCCAGCAGGGGGACTTTCTCCGGGGAGCTGTTTTTT.

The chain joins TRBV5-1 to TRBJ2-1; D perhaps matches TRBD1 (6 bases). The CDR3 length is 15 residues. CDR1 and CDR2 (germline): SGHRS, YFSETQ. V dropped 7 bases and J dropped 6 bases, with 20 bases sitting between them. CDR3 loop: CASGKEGGSINEQFF. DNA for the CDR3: TGCGCCAGCGGAAAAGAAGGGGGTTCAATCAATGAGCAGTTCTTC.

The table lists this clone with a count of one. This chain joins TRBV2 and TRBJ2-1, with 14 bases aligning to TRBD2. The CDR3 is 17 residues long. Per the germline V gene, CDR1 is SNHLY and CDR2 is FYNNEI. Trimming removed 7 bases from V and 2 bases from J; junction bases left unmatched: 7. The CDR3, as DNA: TGTGCCAGCAAGAGGACTAGCGGGGGGACCCCCTACAATGAGCAGTTCTTC. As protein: CASKRTSGGTPYNEQFF.

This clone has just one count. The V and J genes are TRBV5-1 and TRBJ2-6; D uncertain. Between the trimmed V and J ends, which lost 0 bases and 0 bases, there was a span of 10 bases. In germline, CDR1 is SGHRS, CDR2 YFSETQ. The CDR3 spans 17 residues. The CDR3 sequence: CASSLAQLNSGANVLTF. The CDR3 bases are TGCGCCAGCAGCTTGGCTCAGTTAAACTCTGGGGCCAACGTCCTGACTTTC.

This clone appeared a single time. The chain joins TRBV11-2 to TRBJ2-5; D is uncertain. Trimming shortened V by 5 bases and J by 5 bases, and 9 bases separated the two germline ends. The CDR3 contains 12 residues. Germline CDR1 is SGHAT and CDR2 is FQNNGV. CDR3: CASSRRAETQYF. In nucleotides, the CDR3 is TGTGCCAGCAGCCGACGGGCCGAGACCCAGTACTTC.

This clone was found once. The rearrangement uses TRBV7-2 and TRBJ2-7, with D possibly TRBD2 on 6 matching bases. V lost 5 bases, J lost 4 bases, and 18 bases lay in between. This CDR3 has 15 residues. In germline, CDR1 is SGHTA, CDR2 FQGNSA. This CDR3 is CASSPGGIGRYEQYF. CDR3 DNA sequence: TGTGCCAGCAGCCCCGGCGGGATAGGGAGATACGAGCAGTACTTC.

The CDR3 sequence is CASSDPGFKGQYF. DNA of the CDR3: TGCGCCAGCAGTGACCCCGGGTTCAAAGGGCAGTACTTC. The chain is built from TRBV10-2 and TRBJ2-7; D not resolved. CDR1 and CDR2 (germline): WSHSY, SAAADI. V lost 3 bases, J lost 9 bases, and 15 bases lay in between. CDR3 size: 13 residues.

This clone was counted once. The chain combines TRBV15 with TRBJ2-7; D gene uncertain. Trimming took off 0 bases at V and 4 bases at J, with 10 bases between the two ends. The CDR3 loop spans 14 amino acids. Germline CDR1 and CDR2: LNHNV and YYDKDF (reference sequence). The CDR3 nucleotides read TGTGCCACCAGCAGAGATCAGGCAGCTTACGAGCAGTACTTC. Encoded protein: CATSRDQAAYEQYF.

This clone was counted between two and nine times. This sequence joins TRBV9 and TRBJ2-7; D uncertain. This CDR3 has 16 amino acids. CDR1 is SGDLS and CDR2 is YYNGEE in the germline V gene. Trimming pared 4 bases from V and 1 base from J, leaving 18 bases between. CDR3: CASSPHPPDVSYEQYF. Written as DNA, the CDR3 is TGTGCCAGCAGCCCCCACCCCCCCGACGTATCCTACGAGCAGTACTTC.

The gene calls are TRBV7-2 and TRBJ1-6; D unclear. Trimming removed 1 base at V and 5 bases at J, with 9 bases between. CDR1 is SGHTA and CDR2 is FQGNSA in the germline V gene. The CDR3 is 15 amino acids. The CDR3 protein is CASSLDGSHNSPLHF. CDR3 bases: TGTGCCAGCAGCTTAGACGGTTCTCATAATTCACCCCTCCACTTT.

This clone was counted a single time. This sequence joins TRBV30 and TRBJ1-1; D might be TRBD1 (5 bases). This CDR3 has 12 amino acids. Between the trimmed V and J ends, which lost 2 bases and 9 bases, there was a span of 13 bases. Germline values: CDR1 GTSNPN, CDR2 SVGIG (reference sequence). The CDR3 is CAWSPGQGQAFF. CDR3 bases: TGTGCCTGGAGTCCAGGGCAGGGTCAAGCTTTCTTT.

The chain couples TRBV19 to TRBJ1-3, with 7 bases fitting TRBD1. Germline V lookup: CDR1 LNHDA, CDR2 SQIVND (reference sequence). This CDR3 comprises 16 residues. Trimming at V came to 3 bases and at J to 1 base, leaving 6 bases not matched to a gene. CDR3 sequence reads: CASSMGDRKSGNTIYF. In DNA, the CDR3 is TGTGCCAGTAGTATGGGGGACAGAAAGTCTGGAAACACCATATATTTT. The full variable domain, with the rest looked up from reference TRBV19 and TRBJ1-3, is DGGITQSPKYLFRKEGQNVTLSCEQNLNHDAMYWYRQDPGQGLRLIYYSQIVNDFQKGDIAEGYSVSREKKESFPLTVTSAQKNPTAFYLCASSMGDRKSGNTIYFGEGSWLTVV.

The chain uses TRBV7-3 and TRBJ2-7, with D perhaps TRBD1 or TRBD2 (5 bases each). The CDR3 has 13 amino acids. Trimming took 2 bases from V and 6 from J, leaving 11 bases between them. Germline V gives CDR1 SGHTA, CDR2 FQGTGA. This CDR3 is CASSLDSGAEQYF. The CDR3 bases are TGTGCCAGCAGCTTAGATTCCGGGGCCGAGCAGTACTTC.

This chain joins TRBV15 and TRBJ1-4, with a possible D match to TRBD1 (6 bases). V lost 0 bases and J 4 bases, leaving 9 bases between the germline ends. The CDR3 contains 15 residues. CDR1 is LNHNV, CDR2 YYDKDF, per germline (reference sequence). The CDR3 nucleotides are TGTGCCACCAGCAGAGACAGGGGCGTTAATGAAAAACTGTTTTTT. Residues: CATSRDRGVNEKLFF.

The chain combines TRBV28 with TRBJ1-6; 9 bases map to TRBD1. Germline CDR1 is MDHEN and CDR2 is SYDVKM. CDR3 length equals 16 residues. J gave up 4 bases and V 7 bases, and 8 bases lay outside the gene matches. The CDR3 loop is CASISADRGYNSPLHF. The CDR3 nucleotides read TGTGCCAGCATTTCCGCGGACAGGGGATATAATTCACCCCTCCACTTT.

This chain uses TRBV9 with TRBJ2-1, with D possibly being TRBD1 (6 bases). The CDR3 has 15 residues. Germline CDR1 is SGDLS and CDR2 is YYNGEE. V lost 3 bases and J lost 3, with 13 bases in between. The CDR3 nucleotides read TGTGCCAGCAGCGAGAGGCTAGGGGGCTACAATGAGCAGTTCTTC. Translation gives CASSERLGGYNEQFF.

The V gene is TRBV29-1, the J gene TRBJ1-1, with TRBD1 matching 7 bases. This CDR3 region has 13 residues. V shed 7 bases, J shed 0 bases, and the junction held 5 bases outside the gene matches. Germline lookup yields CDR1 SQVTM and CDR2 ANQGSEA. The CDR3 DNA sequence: TGCAGCGGTCACAGGGGACTGAACACTGAAGCTTTCTTT. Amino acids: CSGHRGLNTEAFF.

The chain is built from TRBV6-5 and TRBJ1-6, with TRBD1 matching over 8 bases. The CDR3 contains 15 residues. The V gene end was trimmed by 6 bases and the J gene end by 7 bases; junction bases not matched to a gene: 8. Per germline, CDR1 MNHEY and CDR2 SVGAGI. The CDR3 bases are TGTGCCAGCAGATCACAGGGGGACGGGAATTCACCCCTCCACTTT. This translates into CASRSQGDGNSPLHF.

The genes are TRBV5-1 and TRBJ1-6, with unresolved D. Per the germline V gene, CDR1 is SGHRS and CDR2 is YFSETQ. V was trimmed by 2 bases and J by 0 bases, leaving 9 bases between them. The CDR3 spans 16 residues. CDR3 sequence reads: CASSLGPNSYNSPLHF. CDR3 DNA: TGCGCCAGCAGCTTAGGACCGAACTCCTATAATTCACCCCTCCACTTT.

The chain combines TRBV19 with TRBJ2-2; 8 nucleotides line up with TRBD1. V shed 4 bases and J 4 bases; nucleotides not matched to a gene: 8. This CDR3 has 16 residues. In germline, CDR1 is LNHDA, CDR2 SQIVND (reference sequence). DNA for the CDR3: TGTGCCAGTAGTACAAACAGGGGGGCGAGCACCGGGGAGCTGTTTTTT. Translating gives CASSTNRGASTGELFF.

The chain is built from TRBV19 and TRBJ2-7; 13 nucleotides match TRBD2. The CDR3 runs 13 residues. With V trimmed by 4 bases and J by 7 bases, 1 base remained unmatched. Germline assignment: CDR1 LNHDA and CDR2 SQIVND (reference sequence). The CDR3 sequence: CASSRGLAGEQYF. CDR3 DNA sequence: TGTGCCAGTAGTAGGGGACTAGCGGGAGAGCAGTACTTC.

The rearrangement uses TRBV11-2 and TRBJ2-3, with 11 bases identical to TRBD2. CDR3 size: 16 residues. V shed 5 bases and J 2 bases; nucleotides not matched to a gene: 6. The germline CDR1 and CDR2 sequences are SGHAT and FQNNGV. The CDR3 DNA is TGTGCCAGCAGCGCGCTAGCGGGGGGTAACACAGATACGCAGTATTTT. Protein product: CASSALAGGNTDTQYF.